This paragraph covers one T cell receptor (beta chain) sequence. These data are taken from a study of blood T cell repertoires in COVID-19. Across the study: The United States, Italy and Spain provided the acute and convalescent COVID-19 samples.

TCRdb's copy holds only in-frame clones and misses some; the assay was immunoSEQ multiplex PCR. The top ten hold 0.75% to 1% of the sample, which has under 300,000 clones, approximately 90% seen once. This CDR3 region has 12 residues. The V gene lost 0 bases and the J gene lost 5 bases, with 6 bases spanning the gap. Germline V CDR1 and CDR2: SGDLS, YYNGEE. What was sequenced was peripheral blood. The origin of this receptor is a woman in her 40s who had recovered from COVID-19. The genes are TRBV9 and TRBJ2-7; no clear D. CDR3 nucleotides: TGTGCCAGCAGCGTAGGGCAGAACGAGCAGTACTTC. Protein sequence: CASSVGQNEQYF.